The entry below describes one TCR beta chain. Antigen unknown. The V gene's germline CDR1 is GTSNPN and CDR2 SVGIG (reference sequence). The CDR3 sequence is 15 residues long. Using immunoSEQ multiplex PCR, the repertoire was profiled, and TCRdb retains in-frame clones only, with some absent. This sample carries 120,000 or so clones, 80% of them seen once, and the ten largest clones take around 5.5%. Time point noted: week 11, during vaccination. Topical imiquimod was applied with each vaccine dose, which held 300 ug of mutant IDH1 20-mer peptide. The sample originates from a study of a mutant IDH1 vaccine in newly diagnosed glioma. Study-level background: Averaging roughly 40 years of age, treated patients were approximately 62% male and 37.5% female.

Study-level points and caveats: No link was apparently found between pseudoprogression and changes in top peripheral T cell clonotypes.

The receptor was derived from a man in his forties with glioma. V gene TRBV30 combines with J gene TRBJ2-5, with 8 bases identical to TRBD2. Near its end, the DNA agrees better with TRBJ2-7, so the J call may be wrong. The source was PBMCs, collected from a glioma patient whose treatment included an IDH1 peptide vaccine. The CDR3 sequence: CAWSRGGTGMGEQYF. As DNA, the CDR3 is TGTGCCTGGAGTCGGGGGGGCACAGGGATGGGCGAGCAGTACTTC.